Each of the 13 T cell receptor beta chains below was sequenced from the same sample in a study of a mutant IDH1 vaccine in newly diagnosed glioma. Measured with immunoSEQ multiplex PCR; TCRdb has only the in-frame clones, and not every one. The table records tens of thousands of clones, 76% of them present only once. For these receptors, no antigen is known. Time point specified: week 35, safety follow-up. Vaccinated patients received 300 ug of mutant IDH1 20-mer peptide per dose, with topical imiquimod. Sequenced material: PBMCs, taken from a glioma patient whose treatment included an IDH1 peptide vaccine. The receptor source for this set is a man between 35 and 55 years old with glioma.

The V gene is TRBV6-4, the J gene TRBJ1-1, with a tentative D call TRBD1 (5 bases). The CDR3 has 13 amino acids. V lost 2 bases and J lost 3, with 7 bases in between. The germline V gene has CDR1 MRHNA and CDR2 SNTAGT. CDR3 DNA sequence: TGTGCCAGCAGTGACAGGGGTGACACTGAAGCTTTCTTT. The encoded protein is CASSDRGDTEAFF.

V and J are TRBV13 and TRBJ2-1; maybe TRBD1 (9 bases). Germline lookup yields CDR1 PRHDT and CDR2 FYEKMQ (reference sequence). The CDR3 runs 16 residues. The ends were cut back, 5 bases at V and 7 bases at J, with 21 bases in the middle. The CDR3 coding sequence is TGTGCCAGCAGCCCACGGGGGGGACAGGGTCGGAATGAGCAGTTCTTC. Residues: CASSPRGGQGRNEQFF.

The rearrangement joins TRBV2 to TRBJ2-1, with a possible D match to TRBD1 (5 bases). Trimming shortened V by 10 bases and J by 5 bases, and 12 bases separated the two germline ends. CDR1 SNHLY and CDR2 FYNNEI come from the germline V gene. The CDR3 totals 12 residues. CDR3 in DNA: TGTGCCACCCAGACAGTCCACAATGAGCAGTTCTTC. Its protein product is CATQTVHNEQFF. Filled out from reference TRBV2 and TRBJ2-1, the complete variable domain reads EPEVTQTPSHQVTQMGQEVILRCVPISNHLYFYWYRQILGQKVEFLVSFYNNEISEKSEIFDDQFSVERPDGSNFTLKIRSTKLEDSAMYFCATQTVHNEQFFGPGTRLTVL.

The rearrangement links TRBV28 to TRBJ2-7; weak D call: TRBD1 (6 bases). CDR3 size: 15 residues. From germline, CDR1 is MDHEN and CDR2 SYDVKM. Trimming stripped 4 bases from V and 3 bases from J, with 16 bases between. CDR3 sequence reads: CASSSLDSRFYEQYF. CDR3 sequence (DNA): TGTGCCAGCAGTTCCCTGGACAGTCGCTTCTACGAGCAGTACTTC.

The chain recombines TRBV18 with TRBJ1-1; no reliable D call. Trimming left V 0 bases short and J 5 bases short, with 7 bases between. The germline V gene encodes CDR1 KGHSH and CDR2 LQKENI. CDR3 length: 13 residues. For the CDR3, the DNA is TGTGCCAGCTCACCACCCGGGGAGACTGAAGCTTTCTTT. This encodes CASSPPGETEAFF.

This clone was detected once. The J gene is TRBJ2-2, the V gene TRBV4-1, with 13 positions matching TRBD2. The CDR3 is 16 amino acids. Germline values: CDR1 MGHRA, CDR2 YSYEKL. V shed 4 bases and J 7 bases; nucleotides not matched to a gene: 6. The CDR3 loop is CASSPAGLAGLGELFF. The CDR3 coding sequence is TGCGCCAGCAGCCCAGCGGGACTAGCGGGACTCGGGGAGCTGTTTTTT.

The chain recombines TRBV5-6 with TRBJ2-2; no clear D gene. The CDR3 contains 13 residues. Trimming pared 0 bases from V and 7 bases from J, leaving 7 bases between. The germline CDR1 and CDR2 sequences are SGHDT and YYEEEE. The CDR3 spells CASSLGRFGELFF. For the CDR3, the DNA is TGTGCCAGCAGCTTGGGACGATTCGGGGAGCTGTTTTTT.

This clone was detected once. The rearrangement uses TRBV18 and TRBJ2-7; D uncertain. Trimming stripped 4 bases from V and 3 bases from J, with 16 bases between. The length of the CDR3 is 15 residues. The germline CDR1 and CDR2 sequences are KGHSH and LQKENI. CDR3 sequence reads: CASSLPGPLNYEQYF. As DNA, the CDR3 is TGTGCCAGCTCACTCCCCGGACCCTTGAACTACGAGCAGTACTTC.

CDR3 loop: CARAEQPQHF. The CDR3 nucleotides read TGTGCCAGGGCGGAGCAGCCCCAGCATTTT. The chain couples TRBV2 to TRBJ1-5; D remains ambiguous. V dropped 9 bases and J dropped 7 bases, with 7 bases sitting between them. Per the germline V gene, CDR1 is SNHLY and CDR2 is FYNNEI. The length of the CDR3 is 10 residues.

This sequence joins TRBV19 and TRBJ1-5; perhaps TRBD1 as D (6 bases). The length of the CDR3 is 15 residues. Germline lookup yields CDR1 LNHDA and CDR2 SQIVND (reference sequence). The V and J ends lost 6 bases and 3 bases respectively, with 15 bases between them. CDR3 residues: CASRVTGIDNQPQHF. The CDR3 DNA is TGTGCCAGTAGGGTCACAGGGATCGACAATCAGCCCCAGCATTTT.

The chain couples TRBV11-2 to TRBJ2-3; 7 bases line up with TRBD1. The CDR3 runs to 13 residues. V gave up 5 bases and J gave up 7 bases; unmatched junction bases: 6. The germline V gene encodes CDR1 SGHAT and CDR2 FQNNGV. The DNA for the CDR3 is TGTGCCAGCAGCCGGACCAGGGGGAATACGCAGTATTTT. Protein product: CASSRTRGNTQYF.

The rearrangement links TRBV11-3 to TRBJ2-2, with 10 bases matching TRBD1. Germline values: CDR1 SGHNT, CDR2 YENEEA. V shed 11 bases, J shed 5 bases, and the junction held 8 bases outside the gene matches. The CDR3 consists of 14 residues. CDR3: CACGGQGSTGELFF. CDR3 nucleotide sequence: TGTGCCTGCGGGGGACAGGGGTCTACCGGGGAGCTGTTTTTT.

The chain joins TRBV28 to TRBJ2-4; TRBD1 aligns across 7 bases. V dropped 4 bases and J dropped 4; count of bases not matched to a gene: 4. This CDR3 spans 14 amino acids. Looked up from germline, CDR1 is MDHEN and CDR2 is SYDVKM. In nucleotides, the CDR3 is TGTGCCAGCAGTTACCAGACAGGGAAAAACATTCAGTACTTC. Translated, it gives CASSYQTGKNIQYF.